Below are 17 T cell receptor beta chains sequenced from a single sample in a study of regulatory T cells in long-lasting Graves disease. Relying on iRepertoire HTBI primers and Arm-PCR of CDR3 regions, the team built TCR beta libraries. MiXCR, applied by TCRdb to the multiplex PCR reads, yields one record per CDR3 protein. In the table there are over 200,000 distinct CDR3 sequences, 15% to 20% of which are singletons. Described time point: newly diagnosed GD, antithyroid drugs for less than 3 months. Following extraction of RNA from PBMCs, that RNA was used to make the TCR library. The sample also formed part of further work on T cells in Graves' hyperthyroidism and ophthalmopathy.

The source was peripheral blood mononuclear cells (PBMCs), collected at new diagnosis, from a patient treated with antithyroid drugs. The source of these receptors is a woman in her 30s with Graves disease.

This clonotype appeared many times. V and J are TRBV12-3 or TRBV12-4 and TRBJ2-5; the D gene could be TRBD1 or TRBD2 (5 bases each). V lost 5 bases to trimming and J lost 5 bases, with 21 bases between them. The CDR3 covers 16 residues. CDR3 nucleotide sequence: TGTGCCAGCAGTCCACGACAGACCAGTTGGGGGGAGACCCAGTACTTC. It specifies CASSPRQTSWGETQYF.

This clonotype occurred many times. The chain uses TRBV6-1 and TRBJ1-2; no clear D. The germline V gene has CDR1 MNHNS and CDR2 SASEGT. The CDR3 has 12 residues. V lost 6 bases, J lost 3 bases, and 8 bases lay in between. In nucleotides, the CDR3 is TGTGCCAGCAGGGATCAGGACTATGGCTACACCTTC. It specifies CASRDQDYGYTF.

CDR3 loop: CASSIDTSGYTF. The CDR3 DNA is TGTGCCAGTAGTATAGATACTTCGGGCTACACCTTC. The J gene is TRBJ1-2, the V gene TRBV19; D is unresolved. Germline loops: CDR1 LNHDA, CDR2 SQIVND (reference sequence). The CDR3 totals 12 residues. The ends were cut back, 0 bases at V and 8 bases at J, with 7 bases in the middle.

This chain links TRBV20-1 with TRBJ1-2; the match to TRBD1 covers 9 bases. The germline V gene encodes CDR1 DFQATT and CDR2 SNEGSKA (reference sequence). V shed 7 bases, J shed 6 bases, and the junction held 9 bases outside the gene matches. The CDR3 has 13 residues. The DNA of the CDR3 is TGCAGTGTCCCGGGACAGGGTCGGAATGGCTACACCTTC. Its protein product is CSVPGQGRNGYTF.

This clonotype was counted ten times or more. V usage is TRBV20-1 and J usage is TRBJ2-1; TRBD2 matches at 9 bases. This CDR3 is 16 amino acids long. The V and J ends lost 2 bases and 3 bases, in that order; junction bases with no gene match: 8. The V gene's germline CDR1 is DFQATT and CDR2 SNEGSKA (reference sequence). The CDR3 spells CSARPPTSGYYNEQFF. As DNA, the CDR3 is TGCAGTGCTAGACCCCCGACTAGCGGATACTACAATGAGCAGTTCTTC.

This clonotype was counted a few times. Given a much more abundant clone one base away, this may be a read error. The V gene is TRBV27, the J gene TRBJ1-2; weak D call: TRBD1 (5 bases). With 3 bases removed from V and 4 bases from J, the gap between germline ends came to 12 bases. The CDR3 is 14 amino acids. Germline V gene lookup returns CDR1 MNHEY and CDR2 SMNVEV (reference sequence). This chain's CDR3 is CASSFNGDPYGYTF. For the CDR3, the DNA is TGTGCCAGCAGTTTTAACGGGGACCCCTATGGCTACACCTTC.

This clonotype was counted between two and nine times. The chain recombines TRBV18 with TRBJ2-4; TRBD1 aligns across 10 bases. This CDR3 has 18 amino acids. V trimming: 5 bases; J trimming: 0 bases; junction bases outside the gene matches: 10. Germline CDR1 KGHSH, CDR2 LQKENI. The CDR3 is CASSSAGQGVRAKNIQYF. DNA for the CDR3: TGTGCCAGCTCATCCGCCGGACAGGGGGTGAGAGCCAAAAACATTCAGTACTTC. The full variable domain, in which reference TRBV18 and TRBJ2-4 provide the parts outside the CDR3, is NAGVMQNPRHLVRRRGQEARLRCSPMKGHSHVYWYRQLPEEGLKFMVYLQKENIIDESGMPKERFSAEFPKEGPSILRIQQVVRGDSAAYFCASSSAGQGVRAKNIQYFGAGTRLSVL.

V usage is TRBV6-2 or TRBV6-3 and J usage is TRBJ1-5, with 9 bases identical to TRBD1. Unmatched junction bases numbered 10, after V lost 6 bases and J lost 7 bases. The CDR3 spans 15 residues. Germline CDR1 MNHEY, CDR2 SVGEGT. This CDR3 is CASRLTGTGYQPQHF. Here the CDR3 DNA reads TGTGCCAGCAGACTCACCGGGACAGGGTACCAGCCCCAGCATTTT.

This clonotype was detected a few times. The chain has TRBV19 and TRBJ1-4; 8 bases fit TRBD1. Germline-derived CDR1 and CDR2 are LNHDA and SQIVND (reference sequence). J was trimmed by 1 base and V by 7 bases; bases with no gene match: 5. The CDR3 contains 15 residues. CDR3 loop: CASIRTGKTNEKLFF. CDR3 DNA: TGTGCCAGTATCCGGACAGGGAAAACTAATGAAAAACTGTTTTTT.

A remark on this clonotype: A much more abundant neighbour one base away suggests this may be a read error. This rearrangement joins TRBV5-1 to TRBJ1-2; 9 positions match TRBD1. The germline gives CDR1 SGHRS, CDR2 YFSETQ. This CDR3 is built from 15 residues. CDR3 amino acids: CVSSYRDRANYGYTF. CDR3 DNA sequence: TGCGTCAGCAGCTACCGGGACAGGGCCAACTATGGCTACACCTTC.

This clonotype was picked up many times. The chain links TRBV28 to TRBJ1-1; TRBD1 is a possible D gene (6 bases). CDR1 is MDHEN, CDR2 SYDVKM, per germline. The CDR3 runs 18 residues. V was pared by 3 bases and J by 0 bases, with 20 bases between. CDR3 amino acids: CASSFRLATGFMNTEAFF. In DNA form, the CDR3 reads TGTGCCAGCAGTTTTCGCTTGGCGACAGGCTTTATGAACACTGAAGCTTTCTTT.

This clonotype showed up just once. This likely stems from a read error, as it lies one base from a far larger clone. The CDR3 region is CASSQNGGRGVFF. CDR3 nucleotides: TGTGCCAGCAGCCAGAACGGGGGTAGGGGGGTTTTCTTT. This rearrangement joins TRBV2 to TRBJ2-3; D may correspond to TRBD1 or TRBD2 (6 bases each). The CDR3 runs 13 residues. Per germline, CDR1 SNHLY and CDR2 FYNNEI.

The table lists this clonotype with a few counts. V gene TRBV9 combines with J gene TRBJ2-7; the D gene is possibly TRBD1 (6 bases). The CDR3 has 14 residues. Germline V gene lookup returns CDR1 SGDLS and CDR2 YYNGEE. Trimming pared 2 bases from V and 2 bases from J, leaving 11 bases between. The CDR3 DNA follows: TGTGCCAGCAGCGTCACAGGGTTCCCCTACGAGCAGTACTTC. Translated: CASSVTGFPYEQYF.

This clonotype was observed at least ten times. The rearrangement links TRBV20-1 to TRBJ1-4; 10 bases agree with TRBD1. Germline CDR1 reads DFQATT; CDR2 reads SNEGSKA (reference sequence). The ends lost 2 bases at V and 6 bases at J; junction bases unmatched: 3. The CDR3 runs to 14 residues. The CDR3 DNA is TGCAGTGCTAGACTCGGGACAGGGGATGAAAAACTGTTTTTT. This encodes CSARLGTGDEKLFF.

This clonotype occurred many times. The rearrangement links TRBV7-8 to TRBJ2-7, with 7 bases lining up with TRBD1. CDR3 length: 18 amino acids. Trimming at V came to 2 bases and at J to 3 bases, leaving 16 bases not matched to a gene. CDR1 is SGHVS, CDR2 FQNEAQ, per germline. The CDR3 DNA sequence: TGTGCCAGCAGCTTACATCGGGCGACAGGGATCATCTACTACGAGCAGTACTTC. This translates into CASSLHRATGIIYYEQYF.

The CDR3 nucleotides are TGCAGTGCTAGAATGGGGGCTACCTATAATTCACCCCTCCACTTT. Translation gives CSARMGATYNSPLHF. This chain links TRBV20-1 with TRBJ1-6; D might be TRBD1 (6 bases). Germline assignment: CDR1 DFQATT and CDR2 SNEGSKA (reference sequence). Trimming removed 2 bases from V and 2 bases from J, with 10 bases in between. The length of the CDR3 is 15 residues.

This clonotype was counted at least ten times. The genes are TRBV3-1 and TRBJ2-3; 7 bases are a match to TRBD2. Germline CDR1 LGHDT, CDR2 YNNKEL (reference sequence). CDR3 size: 15 residues. Trimming took 4 bases from V and 3 from J; bases not matched to a gene: 7. DNA of the CDR3: TGTGCCAGCAGCCCATCAGCGGGGCGGACAGATACGCAGTATTTT. This encodes CASSPSAGRTDTQYF.